This passage covers 20 T cell receptor beta chains from one sample sequenced in a study of early T cells in non-severe SARS-CoV-2 infection. Each CDR3 protein gets one entry after TCRdb re-called the 5' RACE reads with MiXCR. The sample includes roughly 99,000 distinct CDR3 sequences, over 9.5% seen only once; the top ten take about 4.6%. The specimen comprised whole blood, sampled at baseline. The receptors here all came from an adult who was a healthcare worker with PCR-confirmed SARS-CoV-2 infection or an uninfected control (not recorded which).

The chain is built from TRBV24-1 and TRBJ1-2, with 8 positions matching TRBD1. The CDR3 consists of 14 residues. Germline trimming cut 5 bases from V and 3 bases from J; bases unmatched to any gene: 4. CDR1 is KGHDR and CDR2 is SFDVKD in the germline V gene. The CDR3 loop reads CATSAKGQDYGYTF. CDR3 sequence (DNA): TGTGCCACCAGTGCTAAGGGACAGGACTATGGCTACACCTTC.

This clonotype showed up many times. DNA for the CDR3: TGTGCCAGCAGCTTGACTGGTGGTGAGCAGTTCTTC. Translating gives CASSLTGGEQFF. The V call is TRBV2, the J call TRBJ2-1; D remains unclear. The CDR3 loop spans 12 amino acids. Germline V gives CDR1 SNHLY, CDR2 FYNNEI. V dropped 6 bases and J dropped 9 bases, with 12 bases sitting between them.

Many counts were recorded for this clonotype. CDR3 in DNA: TGTGCCAGCAGCTGGACAGGGGATATTTCTGGGGCCAACGTCCTGACTTTC. Translating it yields CASSWTGDISGANVLTF. The V gene is TRBV5-8, the J gene TRBJ2-6, with TRBD1 matching over 9 bases. V shed 3 bases and J 1 base; nucleotides not matched to a gene: 5. Germline V CDR1 and CDR2: SGHTS, YDEGEE. This CDR3 comprises 17 residues.

J is TRBJ2-6 and V is TRBV5-1, with D unresolved. Trimming took off 6 bases at V and 0 bases at J, with 7 bases between the two ends. The CDR3 loop spans 14 amino acids. In germline, CDR1 is SGHRS, CDR2 YFSETQ. The CDR3: CASKQGSGANVLTF. The CDR3 coding sequence is TGCGCCAGCAAACAAGGCTCTGGGGCCAACGTCCTGACTTTC.

This clonotype was picked up a small number of times. V usage is TRBV18 and J usage is TRBJ2-5; D is ambiguous. The CDR3 has 15 residues. CDR1 KGHSH and CDR2 LQKENI come from the germline V gene. Between the trimmed V and J ends, which lost 3 bases and 3 bases, there was a span of 14 bases. This CDR3 is CASSPKNFPEETQYF. Written as DNA, the CDR3 is TGTGCCAGCTCACCGAAGAATTTCCCAGAAGAGACCCAGTACTTC.

The chain couples TRBV6-1 to TRBJ1-4, with TRBD1 matching over 8 bases. Germline V gene sequence: CDR1 MNHNS, CDR2 SASEGT. This CDR3 region has 15 residues. Losses at the gene ends were 3 bases for V and 7 bases for J; bases not matched to a gene: 7. The CDR3 DNA reads TGTGCCAGCAGTGATCTCAGGGGGCTAAGTGAAAAACTGTTTTTT. Translating gives CASSDLRGLSEKLFF.

This clonotype was observed at least ten times. The J gene is TRBJ2-5, the V gene TRBV6-1, with 9 bases lining up with TRBD2. Germline CDR1 MNHNS, CDR2 SASEGT. This CDR3 region has 16 residues. J gave up 7 bases and V 1 base, and 10 bases lay outside the gene matches. The CDR3 loop reads CASSEEPAGGPWTQYF. CDR3 coding DNA: TGTGCCAGCAGTGAAGAGCCAGCGGGGGGCCCATGGACCCAGTACTTC.

The CDR3 loop is CASRSPGANTEAFF. CDR3 bases: TGTGCCAGCCGAAGCCCAGGGGCGAACACTGAAGCTTTCTTT. V is TRBV28 and J is TRBJ1-1, with D possibly TRBD1 on 6 matching bases. V was cut by 8 bases and J by 1 base, with 14 bases left in between. This CDR3 is 14 amino acids long. Germline loops: CDR1 MDHEN, CDR2 SYDVKM. The full variable domain, its missing parts supplied by reference TRBV28 and TRBJ1-1, is DVKVTQSSRYLVKRTGEKVFLECVQDMDHENMFWYRQDPGLGLRLIYFSYDVKMKEKGDIPEGYSVSREKKERFSLILESASTNQTSMYLCASRSPGANTEAFFGQGTRLTVV.

The chain employs TRBV5-1 and TRBJ2-6; TRBD1 aligns across 12 bases. Germline V gene lookup returns CDR1 SGHRS and CDR2 YFSETQ. J lost 4 bases, V lost 0 bases, and 8 bases had no gene match. The CDR3 loop spans 19 amino acids. The CDR3 sequence: CASSLAGTGGAAGANVLTF. CDR3 sequence (DNA): TGCGCCAGCAGCTTGGCGGGGACAGGGGGCGCGGCCGGGGCCAACGTCCTGACTTTC.

The chain couples TRBV29-1 to TRBJ2-7; D not certain. CDR3 length equals 13 residues. Germline V gives CDR1 SQVTM, CDR2 ANQGSEA. The germline V and J ends were trimmed by 3 bases and 2 bases, with 11 bases remaining between them. CDR3 bases: TGCAGCGTTGAGAACCTAAACACCTACGAGCAGTACTTC. Amino acids: CSVENLNTYEQYF.

This clonotype was counted many times. The chain couples TRBV12-3 or TRBV12-4 to TRBJ2-7; D not resolved. V was pared by 8 bases and J by 5 bases, with 13 bases between. The CDR3 covers 12 residues. The CDR3 DNA follows: TGTGCCAGCGCCACGAGACGGGACGAGCAGTACTTC. Translation: CASATRRDEQYF.

V is TRBV29-1 and J is TRBJ2-3; D may match TRBD1 or TRBD2 (5 bases each). Trimming removed 7 bases at V and 2 bases at J, with 13 bases between. Germline CDR1 SQVTM, CDR2 ANQGSEA. The CDR3 extends over 13 amino acids. The CDR3 nucleotides read TGCAGCGGGGACCTCAAATCCACAGATACGCAGTATTTT. Encoded protein: CSGDLKSTDTQYF.

This chain connects TRBV29-1 to TRBJ1-4, with D hard to call. Trimming removed 7 bases at V and 0 bases at J, with 9 bases between. The V gene's germline CDR1 is SQVTM and CDR2 ANQGSEA. The CDR3 is 13 amino acids. CDR3 amino acids: CSAYPATNEKLFF. CDR3 nucleotide sequence: TGCAGCGCTTACCCTGCAACTAATGAAAAACTGTTTTTT.

At least ten counts were recorded for this clonotype. The CDR3 DNA reads as TGTGCCGGTCAATCCCTGAACACCGGGGAGCTGTTTTTT. It translates to CAGQSLNTGELFF. The genes are TRBV6-1 and TRBJ2-2; D remains unclear. In germline, CDR1 is MNHNS, CDR2 SASEGT. CDR3 length: 13 amino acids. V dropped 11 bases and J dropped 1 base, with 11 bases sitting between them.

As regards this clonotype: A clone one base away is much larger, so this may be a read error. The V and J genes are TRBV5-1 and TRBJ1-3, with D possibly TRBD1 on 5 matching bases. The CDR3 contains 15 residues. The V gene's germline CDR1 is SGHRS and CDR2 YFSETQ. The CDR3 region has the DNA TGCGCCAGGAGCTACGGGACCGACTCTGGAAACACCATATATTTT. This encodes CARSYGTDSGNTIYF.

This clonotype showed up many times. The chain uses TRBV24-1 and TRBJ2-1; D is possibly TRBD1 (6 bases). Germline CDR1 and CDR2: KGHDR and SFDVKD. V was trimmed by 1 base and J by 9 bases, leaving 15 bases between them. The CDR3 is made up of 15 amino acids. In DNA form, the CDR3 reads TGTGCCACCAGTGATTTTGGGGACACCGTACTTGAGCAGTTCTTC. Amino acid sequence: CATSDFGDTVLEQFF.

The sample holds a few counts of this clonotype. The chain recombines TRBV7-9 with TRBJ1-4, with TRBD1 matching 11 bases. The J segment lost 8 bases and the V segment lost 5 bases, leaving 4 bases of the junction unmatched. Germline CDR1 is SEHNR and CDR2 is FQNEAQ (reference sequence). The CDR3 runs 14 residues. The CDR3 sequence: CASSRGQGDEKLFF. The CDR3 DNA is TGTGCCAGCAGCAGGGGACAGGGGGACGAAAAACTGTTTTTT.

J is TRBJ2-7 and V is TRBV12-3 or TRBV12-4, with unresolved D. V was clipped by 5 bases and J by 6 bases, with 8 bases between them. The CDR3 extends over 11 amino acids. The CDR3 nucleotides are TGTGCCAGCAGTCAATTGGGCGAGCAGTACTTC. Protein: CASSQLGEQYF.

This clonotype came up a few times. The chain links TRBV11-3 to TRBJ2-1; 9 bases align to TRBD1. Germline V lookup: CDR1 SGHNT, CDR2 YENEEA. This CDR3 has 16 residues. V was clipped by 3 bases and J by 9 bases; unmatched bases: 12. The DNA of the CDR3 is TGTGCCAGCAGCTTCCAAATCCCACAGGGGGCAGGTGAGCAGTTCTTC. It yields the protein CASSFQIPQGAGEQFF. Together with reference TRBV11-3 and TRBJ2-1, the CDR3 gives the full variable domain: EAGVVQSPRYKIIEKKQPVAFWCNPISGHNTLYWYLQNLGQGPELLIRYENEEAVDDSQLPKDRFSAERLKGVDSTLKIQPAELGDSAVYLCASSFQIPQGAGEQFFGPGTRLTVL.

This clonotype was detected a few times. The chain combines TRBV13 with TRBJ1-1; D may be TRBD1 (5 bases). Germline V gene sequence: CDR1 PRHDT, CDR2 FYEKMQ (reference sequence). Between the trimmed V and J ends, which lost 6 bases and 5 bases, there was a span of 13 bases. The CDR3 length is 13 residues. The CDR3 reads CASRGTLGTEAFF. The CDR3 nucleotides are TGTGCCAGCAGGGGGACGTTGGGGACTGAAGCTTTCTTT. Full variable domain (outside the CDR3, taken from reference TRBV13 and TRBJ1-1): AAGVIQSPRHLIKEKRETATLKCYPIPRHDTVYWYQQGPGQDPQFLISFYEKMQSDKGSIPDRFSAQQFSDYHSELNMSSLELGDSALYFCASRGTLGTEAFFGQGTRLTVV.